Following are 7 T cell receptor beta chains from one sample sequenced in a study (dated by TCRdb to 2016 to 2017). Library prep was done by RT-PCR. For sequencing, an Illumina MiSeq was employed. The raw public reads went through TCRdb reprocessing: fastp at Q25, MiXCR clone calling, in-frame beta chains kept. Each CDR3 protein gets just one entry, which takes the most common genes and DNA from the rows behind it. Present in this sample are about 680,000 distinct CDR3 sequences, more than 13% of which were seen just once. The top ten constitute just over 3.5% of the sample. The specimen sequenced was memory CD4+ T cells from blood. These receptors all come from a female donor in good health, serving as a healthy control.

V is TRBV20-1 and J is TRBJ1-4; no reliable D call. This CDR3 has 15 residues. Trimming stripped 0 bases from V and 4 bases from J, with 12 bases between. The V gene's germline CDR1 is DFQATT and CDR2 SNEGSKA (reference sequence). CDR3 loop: CSARDSAGYNEKLFF. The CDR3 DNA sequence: TGCAGTGCTAGAGATTCGGCAGGCTATAATGAAAAACTGTTTTTT.

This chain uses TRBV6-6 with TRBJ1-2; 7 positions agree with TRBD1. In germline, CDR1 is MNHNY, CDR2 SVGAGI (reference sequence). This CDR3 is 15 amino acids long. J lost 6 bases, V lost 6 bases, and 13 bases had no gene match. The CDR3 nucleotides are TGTGCCAGCAGGGAGACAGGGTCATTCGATAATGGCTACACCTTC. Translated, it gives CASRETGSFDNGYTF.

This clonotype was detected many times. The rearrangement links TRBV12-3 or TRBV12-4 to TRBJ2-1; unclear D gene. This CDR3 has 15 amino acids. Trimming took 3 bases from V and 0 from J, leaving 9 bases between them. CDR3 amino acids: CASSFGTSSYNEQFF. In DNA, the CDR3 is TGTGCCAGCAGTTTCGGCACGAGCTCCTACAATGAGCAGTTCTTC.

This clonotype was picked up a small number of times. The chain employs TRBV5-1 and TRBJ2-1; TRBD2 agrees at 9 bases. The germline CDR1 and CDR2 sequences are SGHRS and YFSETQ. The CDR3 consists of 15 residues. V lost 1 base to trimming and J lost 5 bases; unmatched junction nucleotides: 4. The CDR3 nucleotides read TGCGCCAGCAGCTTGACTAGCGGGTGGGACAATGAGCAGTTCTTC. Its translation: CASSLTSGWDNEQFF.

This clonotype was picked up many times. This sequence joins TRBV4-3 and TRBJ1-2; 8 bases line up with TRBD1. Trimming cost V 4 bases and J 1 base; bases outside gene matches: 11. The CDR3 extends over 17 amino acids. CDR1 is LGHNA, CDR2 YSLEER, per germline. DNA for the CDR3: TGCGCCAGCAGCCTACGAGCCGGAGGACAGGGTAACTATGGCTACACCTTC. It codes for CASSLRAGGQGNYGYTF.

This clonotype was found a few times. CDR3 coding DNA: TGTGCCAGCAGTTACTCGGCGGCTACGTTTGGAAACACCATATATTTT. Translation gives CASSYSAATFGNTIYF. The chain has TRBV6-7 and TRBJ1-3, with D uncertain. TRBV6-7 is annotated as an ORF whose role is uncertain. The germline V and J ends were trimmed by 0 bases and 3 bases, with 12 bases remaining between them. The CDR3 consists of 16 residues.

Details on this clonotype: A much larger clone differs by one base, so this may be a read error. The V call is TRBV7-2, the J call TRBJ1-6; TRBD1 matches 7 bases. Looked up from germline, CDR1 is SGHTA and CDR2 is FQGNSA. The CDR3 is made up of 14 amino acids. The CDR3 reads CVSNRDRNNSPLHF. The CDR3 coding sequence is TGTGTCAGCAACCGGGACAGAAATAATTCACCCCTCCACTTT.